This record looks at one TCR beta chain sequence and its context. Per the study methods: Amplification of reference gene primers provided the estimated nucleated cell counts. TCRdb keeps only in-frame clones here, not all; method: immunoSEQ multiplex PCR. D and trimming were read from the DNA, whereas the V and J calls and clone size are those reported in that table. This sample has about 200,000 clones, with roughly 82% found just once. These data belong to a study of blood T cell repertoires in COVID-19. CDR3 length: 14 residues. The germline CDR1 and CDR2 sequences are MGHRA and YSYEKL. V lost 5 bases and J 2 bases, leaving 12 bases between the germline ends.

The clonotype originates from a man aged 40-50 years with acute COVID-19. The J gene is TRBJ1-1, the V gene TRBV4-1, with D possibly TRBD1 on 6 matching bases. Specimen: PBMCs or T cells enriched from blood (not recorded which). The CDR3 here is CASSSRQVNTEAFF. As DNA, the CDR3 is TGCGCCAGCAGCTCCAGACAGGTTAACACTGAAGCTTTCTTT.